This T cell receptor beta chain was sequenced for a study of PD-1 blockade in classical Hodgkin lymphoma. Study outcomes and limitations: Lower baseline TCR diversity was reported for newly diagnosed patients than for healthy donors.

In regard to this clone: Its matching antigen is unknown.

Some clones are missing from TCRdb's copy, which holds only in-frame ones; the method was immunoSEQ multiplex PCR. This sample has about 20,000 clones, with 70% to 85% found just once. The V end was cut by 6 bases, the J end by 1 base, with 12 bases between. The CDR3 length is 14 residues. Germline V gives CDR1 WNHNN, CDR2 SYGVQD (reference sequence). Time point given: cycle 4 day 1 (C4D1), after five to seven weeks of nivolumab. Each of the patients experienced relapse following autologous stem cell transplantation, and their brentuximab vedotin exposure differed. The sequence was obtained from a human donor with classical Hodgkin lymphoma. The chain uses TRBV10-1 and TRBJ1-1; perhaps TRBD1 as D (6 bases). Sequenced material: peripheral blood mononuclear cells (PBMCs), taken before the fourth cycle of nivolumab. For the CDR3, the DNA is TGCGCCAGCAGGGCGACAGGAGAGAACACTGAAGCTTTCTTT. It specifies CASRATGENTEAFF.